Listed below are T cell receptor beta chains from one sample, sequenced in a study of CD8 T cells in ankylosing spondylitis. TCRdb analysed the 5' RACE reads with MiXCR anew, one entry per CDR3 protein. The sample lists around 330,000 distinct CDR3 sequences; 11% were seen once. The specimen sequenced was blood, either unsorted or a sorted T cell fraction (not recorded which). The source is a female donor with ankylosing spondylitis or in good health (not recorded which). The CDR3 runs from the conserved cysteine through the conserved F or W. A D gene is named only where the DNA matches it firmly. Expanded clones are given a class, and other clones once, few, many or no size at all.

clone_size | j_call | v_call | d_call | cdr3_nt | cdr3_aa
- | TRBJ2-7 | TRBV5-1 | - | TGCGCCAGCAGCCAGGGAGGGACACGGACCTACGAGCAGTACTTC | CASSQGGTRTYEQYF
few | TRBJ2-1 | TRBV5-4 | - | TGTGCCAGCAGCTTGGTGGCTAGCATCTACAATGAGCAGTTCTTC | CASSLVASIYNEQFF
many | TRBJ2-3 | TRBV2 | - | TGTGCCAGCTCTGGGGGCGCTTTTAGCACAGATACGCAGTATTTT | CASSGGAFSTDTQYF
many | TRBJ2-7 | TRBV10-1 | TRBD1 | TGCGCCAGCATCCTGAAAGACAGGGATAGGGGCTACGAGCAGTACTTC | CASILKDRDRGYEQYF
- | TRBJ2-1 | TRBV5-5 | TRBD1 | TGTGCCAGCAGCTGGGACAGCTATACGACTTCTAACAATGAGCAGTTCTTC | CASSWDSYTTSNNEQFF
- | TRBJ2-1 | TRBV20-1 | - | TGCAGTGCCGTAGGGGCCACCAGCTCCTACAATGAGCAGTTCTTC | CSAVGATSSYNEQFF
many | TRBJ2-4 | TRBV5-1 | - | TGCGCCAGCAGCTTCAAAAACATTCAGTACTTC | CASSFKNIQYF
many | TRBJ2-2 | TRBV10-3 | - | TGTGCCATCAGTGACCCTACCACCGGGGAGCTGTTTTTT | CAISDPTTGELFF
many | TRBJ2-7 | TRBV20-1 | TRBD2 | TGCAGTGGTGGCGGGAGTCCCTACGAGCAGTACTTC | CSGGGSPYEQYF
few | TRBJ2-3 | TRBV7-9 | - | TGTGCCAGCAGCTTACGTCCGGTAGATACGCAGTATTTT | CASSLRPVDTQYF
- | TRBJ1-1 | TRBV28 | - | TGTGCCAGCAGTTTTGAGGGGCCGGACACTGAAGCTTTCTTT | CASSFEGPDTEAFF
- | TRBJ1-3 | TRBV18 | - | TGTGCCAGCTCCCCGCCGGGCTCTGGAAACACCATATATTTT | CASSPPGSGNTIYF
- | TRBJ2-2 | TRBV7-2 | TRBD1 | TGTGCCAGCACCATCCCGGGACAGAGCACCGGGGAGCTGTTTTTT | CASTIPGQSTGELFF
many | TRBJ1-2 | TRBV7-8 | - | TGTGCCAGCAGCTTAGCCTCACCGGGACCCGGTAGTCACTATGGCTACACCTTC | CASSLASPGPGSHYGYTF
many | TRBJ1-1 | TRBV28 | - | TGTGCCAGCAGTTTTATGGGGTTTGTTGGCACTGAAGCTTTCTTT | CASSFMGFVGTEAFF
- | TRBJ2-7 | TRBV7-2 | TRBD2 | TGTGCCAGCAGCCCCTCGGGACTAGCGATATCCGAGCAGTACTTC | CASSPSGLAISEQYF
many | TRBJ2-5 | TRBV12-3/TRBV12-4 | - | TGTGCCAGCACCTTAGGGGGTAGGGAGACCCAGTACTTC | CASTLGGRETQYF
- | TRBJ2-3 | TRBV11-2 | TRBD2 | TGTGCCAGCAGCTTATTCGTTAGCGGGAGGATCCCGGCAGATACGCAGTATTTT | CASSLFVSGRIPADTQYF
many | TRBJ1-1 | TRBV19 | - | TGTGCCAGTAGTACAGGAGGGGTAAGCAACACTGAAGCTTTCTTT | CASSTGGVSNTEAFF
many | TRBJ1-6 | TRBV5-6 | - | TGTGCCAGCAGCGACCAGGGGAGCTCCTATAATTCACCCCTCCACTTT | CASSDQGSSYNSPLHF
few | TRBJ2-4 | TRBV5-1 | TRBD2 | TGCGCCAGCAGTCGACAGGCAGCGGGGGGATTGCTAGCCAAAAACATTCAGTACTTC | CASSRQAAGGLLAKNIQYF
few | TRBJ1-5 | TRBV12-3/TRBV12-4 | - | TGTGCCAGCAGTTTACAGACCGGCCCGATTCGGACAAGTCATCAGCCCCAGCATTTT | CASSLQTGPIRTSHQPQHF
many | TRBJ2-3 | TRBV7-9 | - | TGTGCCAGCAGCTTAGATCTTCGGACAGGCACAGATACGCAGTATTTT | CASSLDLRTGTDTQYF
- | TRBJ2-2 | TRBV15 | - | TGTGCCACCAGCGTACAGGGTATCGGAGCAACCGGGGAGCTGTTTTTT | CATSVQGIGATGELFF
many | TRBJ2-2 | TRBV5-1 | - | TGCGCCAGCAGAGAAGACGGGCCGATCACCGGGGAGCTGTTTTTT | CASREDGPITGELFF
- | TRBJ2-5 | TRBV12-3/TRBV12-4 | - | TGTGCCAGCAGTTTTGCTGGGGTGGAGACCCAGTACTTC | CASSFAGVETQYF
few | TRBJ1-2 | TRBV19 | TRBD1 | TGTGCCAGTAGTCCCGGGACAGGGGTATTCGCTAACTATGGCTACACCTTC | CASSPGTGVFANYGYTF
few | TRBJ2-1 | TRBV6-1 | TRBD1 | TGTGCCAGCAGTGCGGGACAGCCGTTAGGGGAGCAGTTCTTC | CASSAGQPLGEQFF
few | TRBJ2-1 | TRBV5-1 | - | TGCGCCAGCAGCTTGGAACCCCCTGGGTGGCGCGGTGAGCAGTTCTTC | CASSLEPPGWRGEQFF
many | TRBJ1-2 | TRBV5-1 | - | TGCGCCAGCAGCTGGGCGGGGTATAGCGGCTACACCTTC | CASSWAGYSGYTF
many | TRBJ1-5 | TRBV5-1 | - | TGCGCCAGCAGCCCTGGGGGCACCGGCAATCAGCCCCAGCATTTT | CASSPGGTGNQPQHF
many | TRBJ2-1 | TRBV10-2 | - | TGCGCCAGCACTCAGGGCCCGAACAATGAGCAGTTCTTC | CASTQGPNNEQFF
many | TRBJ2-7 | TRBV7-9 | TRBD1 | TGTGCCAGCAGTCGGACTGACAGGGGACCTTCCTACGAGCAGTACTTC | CASSRTDRGPSYEQYF
many | TRBJ2-2 | TRBV12-3/TRBV12-4 | TRBD1 | TGTGCCAGCAGTCCGGGAGACAGGGGGTCTGGCGGGGAGCTGTTTTTT | CASSPGDRGSGGELFF
many | TRBJ1-2 | TRBV28 | - | TGTGCCAGCGGGGGATACACCTTC | CASGGYTF
- | TRBJ2-1 | TRBV20-1 | TRBD2 | TGCAGTGGCACACTAAGCCCAACTAGCGGGGGGGCCGGGGAGCAGTTCTTC | CSGTLSPTSGGAGEQFF
many | TRBJ1-4 | TRBV27 | - | TGTGCCAGCAGTTTATCGGGGGGGGCGTGGACTAATGAAAAACTGTTTTTT | CASSLSGGAWTNEKLFF
many | TRBJ1-4 | TRBV9 | - | TGTGCCAGCAGCGTAGGGACAATCCCCAATGAAAAACTGTTTTTT | CASSVGTIPNEKLFF
few | TRBJ2-1 | TRBV20-1 | TRBD2 | TGCAGTGCTGTCCAACTAGCGGGGGGTAATGAGCAGTTCTTC | CSAVQLAGGNEQFF
many | TRBJ1-1 | TRBV2 | TRBD1 | TGTGCCAGCAGTAGGACAGGGACTGCTGAAGCTTTCTTT | CASSRTGTAEAFF
many | TRBJ1-2 | TRBV3-1 | - | TGTGCCAGCAGCCAATCCAGGGTGTTGAGGCATGGCTACACCTTC | CASSQSRVLRHGYTF
few | TRBJ2-7 | TRBV7-9 | - | TGTGCCAGCAGCTTAGAGGCGGTGTTTTACGAGCAGTACTTC | CASSLEAVFYEQYF
many | TRBJ2-7 | TRBV6-6 | - | TGTGCCAGCAGTTATCAGGGCCACGAGCAGTACTTC | CASSYQGHEQYF
many | TRBJ2-3 | TRBV29-1 | - | TGCAGCGTTGCGGGACTGAGACCAGATACGCAGTATTTT | CSVAGLRPDTQYF
many | TRBJ2-7 | TRBV20-1 | TRBD2 | TGCAGTGCTAGAGATCGAATAGCGGGGGGGTATGAGCAGTACTTC | CSARDRIAGGYEQYF
- | TRBJ2-1 | TRBV5-1 | TRBD2 | TGCGCCAGCAGCTGGGGTAGCGGGAGTCCCGATGAGCAGTTCTTC | CASSWGSGSPDEQFF
many | TRBJ2-1 | TRBV28 | - | TGTGCCAGCAGTCCGAGTAAAAGCTCCTACAATGAGCAGTTCTTC | CASSPSKSSYNEQFF
many | TRBJ2-1 | TRBV11-2 | - | TGTGCCAGCAGCCGGGCTCAGGGGTCGGGTGAGCAGTTCTTC | CASSRAQGSGEQFF
few | TRBJ1-5 | TRBV28 | - | TGTGCCAGCAGTTTGTCGGCAAATCAGCCCCAGCATTTT | CASSLSANQPQHF
- | TRBJ2-2 | TRBV5-1 | - | TGCGCCAGCAGCTTAAACCCAGGAGGAACCGGGGAGCTGTTTTTT | CASSLNPGGTGELFF
many | TRBJ2-3 | TRBV5-6 | TRBD2 | TGTGCCAGCAGCCGCCCCCCGCTAGCGGGTGTGATAGATACGCAGTATTTT | CASSRPPLAGVIDTQYF
many | TRBJ2-5 | TRBV12-3/TRBV12-4 | TRBD1 | TGTGCCAGCAGTCCCCCCGACAGGGACCAAGAGACCCAGTACTTC | CASSPPDRDQETQYF
many | TRBJ2-3 | TRBV20-1 | - | TGCAGTGCTTTGTTCCAGGGTCGCACAGATACGCAGTATTTT | CSALFQGRTDTQYF
many | TRBJ2-3 | TRBV9 | - | TGTGCCAGCAGCGTAAGGACGGTGCCAGATACGCAGTATTTT | CASSVRTVPDTQYF
many | TRBJ1-4 | TRBV7-8 | TRBD1 | TGTGCCAGCAGCTTAAGGGGACAGGGGATGTTTGGTGAAAAACTGTTTTTT | CASSLRGQGMFGEKLFF
many | TRBJ2-3 | TRBV7-2 | - | TGTGCCAGCAGCTTGGCAGATACAGATACGCAGTATTTT | CASSLADTDTQYF
few | TRBJ1-6 | TRBV5-1 | TRBD1 | TGCGCCAGCAGCTTGGTCTCGGACAGGGATGGTGCTTCACCCCTCCACTTT | CASSLVSDRDGASPLHF